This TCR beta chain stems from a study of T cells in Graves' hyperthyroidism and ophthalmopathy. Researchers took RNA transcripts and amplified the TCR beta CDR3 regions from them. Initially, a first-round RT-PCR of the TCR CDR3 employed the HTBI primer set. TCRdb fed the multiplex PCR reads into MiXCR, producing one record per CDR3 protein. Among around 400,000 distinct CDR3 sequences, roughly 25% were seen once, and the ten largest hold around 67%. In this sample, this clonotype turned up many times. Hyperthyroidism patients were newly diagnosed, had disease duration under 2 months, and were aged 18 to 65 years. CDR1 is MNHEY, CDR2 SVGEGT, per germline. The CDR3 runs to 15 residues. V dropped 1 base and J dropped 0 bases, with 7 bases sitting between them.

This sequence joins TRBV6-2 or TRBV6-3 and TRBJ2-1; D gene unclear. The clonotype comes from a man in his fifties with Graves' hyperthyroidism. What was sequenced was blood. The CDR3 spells CASSYFVSSYNEQFF. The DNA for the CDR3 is TGTGCCAGCAGTTACTTCGTAAGCTCCTACAATGAGCAGTTCTTC.